The source of this TCR beta chain is a study of blood T cell repertoires in COVID-19 (dated by TCRdb to between 2020 and 2021). About the investigation overall: Collaborator samples came from the United States, Italy and Spain and covered acute and convalescent phases of COVID-19. The repertoires were released in a freely available public database intended as a resource for research on the immune response to SARS-CoV-2. A de-identified subject ID, COVID-19 status, age in years and sex were almost always included in the sample metadata. Samples came from the ongoing ImmuneRACE study (first 160 participants) plus 1,254 subjects from 6 global collaborators. Where available, HLA class I and class II types were obtained from metadata supplied by the sample provider rather than from assay-based typing. The prospective study material was composed of cDNA or gDNA derived from T cells, B-cell-depleted T cells, or PBMCs. The dataset comprised deeply sampled blood TCRbeta repertoires from subjects exposed to, actively infected with, or recovered from COVID-19.

Comment on this clone: Its antigen is still unknown. Within one base of it there is no much larger clone, and no base qualities were kept.

On the study overall, not on this receptor specifically: Clinical and demographic metadata were provided uncurated, with the amount varying by source and participant.

From the germline V gene, CDR1 is SGHAT and CDR2 is FQNNGV. V is reduced by 3 bases and J by 7 bases, leaving a spacing of 10 bases between them. Spanning cysteine to phenylalanine, the CDR3 consists of 14 amino acids. Only CDR3 DNA is held: 42 bases, read in frame from base 1. TCRbeta CDR3 regions were amplified from genomic DNA using the immunoSEQ Assay, a bias-controlled multiplex PCR. In the authors' own workflow: The number of nucleated cells in each sample was estimated from the amplification of reference gene primers within the assay. To quantify the absolute abundance of each unique TCRbeta CDR3 rearrangement, sequence reads were collapsed and filtered. For each sample, productive Simpson clonality was calculated by taking the square root of Simpson's diversity index across productive rearrangements. In its TCRdb copy, this immuneACCESS table keeps in-frame sequences only and misses some clones. Where compared with another copy, unresolved V genes explain less than half of these, and the others have no known cause. For V, J and clone size, that table is used; D and trimming come from the DNA. This sample is represented by 15,000 to 17,000 clones; 76% of them were singletons. Around 32% of the sample lies in the top ten.

The collaborating institutions used their own protocols to collect whole blood in K2EDTA tubes. Collaborator samples were shipped for TCRbeta analysis as frozen whole blood, isolated PBMCs, or DNA extracted from either sample type. The sample was peripheral blood. This clonotype originated in a man aged 70-80 years with active or convalescent COVID-19. The sequence joins TRBV11-2 to TRBJ1-6; TRBD1 is perhaps the D gene, given 5 matching bases. CDR3 loop: CASSFAGRNSPLHF. The DNA sequence is as follows: TGTGCCAGCAGCTTCGCAGGGCGGAATTCACCCCTCCACTTT.